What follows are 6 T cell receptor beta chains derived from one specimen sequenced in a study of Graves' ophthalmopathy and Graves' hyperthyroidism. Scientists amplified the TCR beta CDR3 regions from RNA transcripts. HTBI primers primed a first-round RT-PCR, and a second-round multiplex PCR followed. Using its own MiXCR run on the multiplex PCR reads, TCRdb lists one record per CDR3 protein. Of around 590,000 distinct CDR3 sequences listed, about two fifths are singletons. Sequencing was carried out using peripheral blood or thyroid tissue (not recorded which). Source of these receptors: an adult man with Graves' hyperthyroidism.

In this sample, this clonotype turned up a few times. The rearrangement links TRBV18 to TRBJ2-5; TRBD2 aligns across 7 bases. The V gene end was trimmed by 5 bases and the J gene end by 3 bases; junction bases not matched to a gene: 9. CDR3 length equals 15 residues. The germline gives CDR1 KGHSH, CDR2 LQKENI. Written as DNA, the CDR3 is TGTGCCAGCTCAGGCGTTGGGACTAACGAAGAGACCCAGTACTTC. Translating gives CASSGVGTNEETQYF.

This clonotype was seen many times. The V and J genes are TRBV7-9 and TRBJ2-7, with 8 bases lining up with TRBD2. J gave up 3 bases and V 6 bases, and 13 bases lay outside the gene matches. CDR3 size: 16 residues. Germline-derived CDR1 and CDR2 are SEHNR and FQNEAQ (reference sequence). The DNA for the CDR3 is TGTGCCAGCAGTTCACCCGGGAGGGGGTTGGGCTACGAGCAGTACTTC. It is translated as CASSSPGRGLGYEQYF.

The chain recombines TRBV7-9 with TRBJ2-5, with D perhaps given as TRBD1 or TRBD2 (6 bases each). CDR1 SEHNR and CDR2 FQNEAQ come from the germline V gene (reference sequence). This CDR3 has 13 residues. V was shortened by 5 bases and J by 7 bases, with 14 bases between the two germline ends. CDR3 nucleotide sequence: TGTGCCAGCAGCAAACAGGGAGGTGCGACCCAGTACTTC. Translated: CASSKQGGATQYF.

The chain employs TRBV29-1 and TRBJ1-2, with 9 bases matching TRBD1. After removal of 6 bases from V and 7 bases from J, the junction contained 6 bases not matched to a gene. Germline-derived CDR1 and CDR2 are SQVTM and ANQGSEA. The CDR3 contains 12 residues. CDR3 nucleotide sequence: TGCAGCGTCTTACAGGGGGCTGGTGGCTACACCTTC. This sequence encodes CSVLQGAGGYTF. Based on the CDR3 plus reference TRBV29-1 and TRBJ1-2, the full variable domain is SAVISQKPSRDICQRGTSLTIQCQVDSQVTMMFWYRQQPGQSLTLIATANQGSEATYESGFVIDKFPISRPNLTFSTLTVSNMSPEDSSIYLCSVLQGAGGYTFGSGTRLTVV.

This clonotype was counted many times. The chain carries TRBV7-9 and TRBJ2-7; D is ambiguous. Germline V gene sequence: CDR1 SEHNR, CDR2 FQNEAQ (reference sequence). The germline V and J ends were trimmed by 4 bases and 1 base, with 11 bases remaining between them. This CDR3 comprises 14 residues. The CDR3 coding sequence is TGTGCCAGCAGCTCGACGGGCACTTCCTACGAGCAGTACTTC. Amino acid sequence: CASSSTGTSYEQYF.

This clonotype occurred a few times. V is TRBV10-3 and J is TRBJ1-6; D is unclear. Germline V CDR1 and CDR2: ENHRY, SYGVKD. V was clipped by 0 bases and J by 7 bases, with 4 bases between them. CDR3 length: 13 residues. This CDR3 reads CAISESLNSPLHF. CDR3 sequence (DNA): TGTGCCATCAGTGAGTCGCTCAATTCACCCCTCCACTTT.